This passage covers 29 T cell receptor beta chains from one sample sequenced in a study of immune heterogeneity within non-small cell lung tumors. Template material for each sample was about 0.55 ug of bulk tumor genomic DNA. From each primary tumor, several far-apart biopsies were obtained during surgery. It was patients with untreated, newly diagnosed non-small cell lung cancer who underwent curative surgery. For the TCR beta CDR3, multiplex PCR with 32 V and 13 J primers performed the amplification. TCRdb redid the calling of the multiplex PCR reads with MiXCR, one entry per CDR3 protein. The sample holds about 5,600 distinct CDR3 sequences, roughly a sixth seen once. Sequencing was done on a sample of lung tumor tissue. The source of these receptors is a man aged 40-50 years with non-small cell lung cancer.

As concerns this clonotype: Since a much larger clone is just one base distant, this may be a read error. The V gene is TRBV6-5, the J gene TRBJ1-1, with D unresolved. The CDR3 extends over 12 amino acids. Germline assignment: CDR1 MNHEY and CDR2 SVGAGI. As DNA, the CDR3 is TGTGCCAGAAGTTACGTAGGCACTGAAGCTTTCTTT. This codes for CARSYVGTEAFF.

This clonotype is categorized as medium-sized. The chain carries TRBV7-2 and TRBJ2-7; 11 nucleotides match TRBD2. This CDR3 spans 14 amino acids. Trimming took 4 bases from V and 3 from J; bases not matched to a gene: 2. CDR1 is SGHTA, CDR2 FQGNSA, per germline. This CDR3 is CASSSGTSGYEQYF. The DNA of the CDR3 is TGTGCCAGCAGCTCTGGGACTAGCGGCTACGAGCAGTACTTC.

By frequency in the sample, this clonotype is medium-sized. The CDR3 DNA sequence: TGTGCCAGCAGCGTCGGGGCCTCCTACGAGCAGTACTTC. It encodes CASSVGASYEQYF. The chain is built from TRBV9 and TRBJ2-7, with D perhaps matching TRBD1 or TRBD2 (5 bases each). Germline CDR1 and CDR2: SGDLS and YYNGEE. V lost 2 bases and J lost 0, with 6 bases in between. This CDR3 contains 13 residues.

The sample holds a few counts of this clonotype. The rearrangement links TRBV7-9 to TRBJ2-2; perhaps TRBD2 as D (5 bases). The germline V gene encodes CDR1 SEHNR and CDR2 FQNEAQ (reference sequence). Trimming pared 0 bases from V and 6 bases from J, leaving 8 bases between. The CDR3 sequence is 14 residues long. In DNA form, the CDR3 reads TGTGCCAGCAGCTTAGCGCGGGTGGCCGGGGAGCTGTTTTTT. This translates into CASSLARVAGELFF.

This clonotype was detected a few times. Germline is not matched at one junction end, which may reflect a read error. As DNA, the CDR3 is TGTGCCAGCATCCAAGCCTGGGACCCCTCCTACGAGCAGTACTTC. Translating it yields CASIQAWDPSYEQYF. The chain links TRBV3-1 to TRBJ2-7; D tentatively reads TRBD1 or TRBD2 (5 bases each). CDR1 and CDR2 (germline): LGHDT, YNNKEL (reference sequence). This CDR3 has 15 residues.

Judged by abundance, this clonotype is medium-sized. The chain carries TRBV12-3 or TRBV12-4 and TRBJ1-3, with D possibly TRBD1 on 6 matching bases. The CDR3 is 15 amino acids. V lost 6 bases and J lost 1, with 13 bases in between. The CDR3 spells CASRSEQGSGNTIYF. In DNA form, the CDR3 reads TGTGCCAGCAGGTCAGAACAGGGATCTGGAAACACCATATATTTT.

This clonotype is medium-sized by share. This rearrangement joins TRBV10-3 to TRBJ2-3, with a tentative D call TRBD2 (6 bases). From germline, CDR1 is ENHRY and CDR2 SYGVKD. The CDR3 has 18 amino acids. V was cut by 3 bases and J by 1 base, with 20 bases left in between. The CDR3 region has the DNA TGTGCCATCAGTGAAGTAAAGCTCAGGGTAGCGGGCACAGATACGCAGTATTTT. Its protein is CAISEVKLRVAGTDTQYF.

With respect to this clonotype: This clone may be a read error of a much larger clone one base away. This chain joins TRBV6-2 or TRBV6-3 and TRBJ2-1, with D perhaps matching TRBD1 or TRBD2 (5 bases each). This CDR3 has 13 residues. Per germline, CDR1 MNHEY and CDR2 SVGEGT. As DNA, the CDR3 is TGTGCCAGCAGGACAGCAGAGGGTAATGGGCAGTTCTTC. It codes for CASRTAEGNGQFF.

By its share, this clonotype is medium-sized (0.01 to 0.1%). V and J are TRBV6-1 and TRBJ2-1; possibly TRBD1 for D (6 bases). Germline CDR1 and CDR2: MNHNS and SASEGT. Trimming took 6 bases from V and 4 from J, leaving 16 bases between them. The CDR3 totals 15 residues. For the CDR3, the DNA is TGTGCCAGCAGGGGCGGTCCCCAGGGGTACAATGAGCAGTTCTTC. It translates to CASRGGPQGYNEQFF.

By proportion, this clonotype is medium-sized (0.01 to 0.1%). The rearrangement uses TRBV6-6 and TRBJ2-7; tentative D call: TRBD1 (6 bases). The V and J ends lost 2 bases and 7 bases respectively, with 18 bases between them. The CDR3 sequence is 15 residues long. CDR1 and CDR2 (germline): MNHNY, SVGAGI (reference sequence). CDR3 protein: CASSYGGVVAREQYF. The CDR3 DNA follows: TGTGCCAGCAGTTACGGGGGCGTCGTGGCGAGAGAGCAGTACTTC.

This clonotype counts as medium-sized. This rearrangement joins TRBV20-1 to TRBJ1-5; TRBD1 matches 8 bases. With 6 bases clipped from V and 7 bases from J, the junction kept 8 bases outside the gene matches. Germline lookup yields CDR1 DFQATT and CDR2 SNEGSKA (reference sequence). This CDR3 contains 13 residues. CDR3 bases: TGCAGTGCGCGACAGGGGACAGGACAGCCCCAGCATTTT. This codes for CSARQGTGQPQHF.

As concerns this clonotype: A read error is possible here, since a much larger clone lies one base away. The V and J genes are TRBV6-2 or TRBV6-3 and TRBJ2-3, with D perhaps TRBD1 (6 bases). The CDR3 runs 15 residues. Germline lookup yields CDR1 MNHEY and CDR2 SVGEGT. The V end was cut by 2 bases, the J end by 2 bases, with 11 bases between. The CDR3 DNA is TGTGCCAGCAGTTACGGGACATGGTCCACAGATACGCAGTATTTT. It is translated as CASSYGTWSTDTQYF.

Sample share makes this clonotype medium-sized. The chain carries TRBV3-1 and TRBJ2-2; weak D call: TRBD2 (5 bases). This CDR3 region has 14 residues. CDR1 and CDR2 (germline): LGHDT, YNNKEL (reference sequence). The germline V and J ends were trimmed by 0 bases and 4 bases, with 6 bases remaining between them. DNA for the CDR3: TGTGCCAGCAGCCAAGAGGAGGCCACCGGGGAGCTGTTTTTT. It specifies CASSQEEATGELFF.

This clonotype is medium-sized in the sample. The chain employs TRBV6-1 and TRBJ1-6; D is undetermined. Germline lookup yields CDR1 MNHNS and CDR2 SASEGT. The V and J ends lost 5 bases and 6 bases respectively, with 14 bases between them. CDR3 length: 15 residues. This CDR3 reads CASSQQLSGNSPLHF. CDR3 in DNA: TGTGCCAGCAGTCAACAACTCAGCGGTAATTCACCCCTCCACTTT.

This clonotype is judged medium-sized. The CDR3 spells CASSITSLDSPLHF. The CDR3, as DNA: TGTGCCAGTAGTATAACTTCTTTAGATTCACCCCTCCACTTT. The gene calls are TRBV19 and TRBJ1-6; D gene uncertain. From germline, CDR1 is LNHDA and CDR2 SQIVND (reference sequence). This CDR3 is built from 14 residues. The V end lost 2 bases, the J end lost 8 bases, and 10 bases lay between the germline ends. Complete variable domain (other parts from reference TRBV19 and TRBJ1-6): DGGITQSPKYLFRKEGQNVTLSCEQNLNHDAMYWYRQDPGQGLRLIYYSQIVNDFQKGDIAEGYSVSREKKESFPLTVTSAQKNPTAFYLCASSITSLDSPLHFGNGTRLTVT.

Relative to its sample, this clonotype is medium-sized. This chain links TRBV6-5 with TRBJ2-5; 8 bases are shared with TRBD1. CDR1 and CDR2 from the germline V gene are MNHEY and SVGAGI. With V trimmed by 0 bases and J by 9 bases, 12 bases remained unmatched. The CDR3 runs 16 residues. The CDR3 protein is CASSYSGTGGRGAQYF. The CDR3 DNA is TGTGCCAGCAGTTACTCGGGCACAGGGGGAAGGGGGGCCCAGTACTTC.

Within the sample, this clonotype is medium-sized (0.01 to 0.1%). The genes are TRBV28 and TRBJ1-1; D unresolved. Trimming left V 5 bases short and J 10 bases short, with 14 bases between. Germline loops: CDR1 MDHEN, CDR2 SYDVKM. This CDR3 is 12 amino acids long. The CDR3 is CASSRRVKTAFF. CDR3 nucleotide sequence: TGTGCCAGCAGTAGGAGGGTTAAGACAGCTTTCTTT. The whole variable domain, filled in from reference TRBV28 and TRBJ1-1, reads DVKVTQSSRYLVKRTGEKVFLECVQDMDHENMFWYRQDPGLGLRLIYFSYDVKMKEKGDIPEGYSVSREKKERFSLILESASTNQTSMYLCASSRRVKTAFFGQGTRLTVV.

By share of the sample, this clonotype is medium-sized. The CDR3 DNA reads as TGTGCCTGGAGTCCCCGGGACAGGGTCAACACCATATATTTT. Its protein is CAWSPRDRVNTIYF. The chain joins TRBV30 to TRBJ1-3, with 9 positions matching TRBD1. V shed 2 bases, J shed 7 bases, and the junction held 6 bases outside the gene matches. The CDR3 has 14 amino acids. The germline V gene has CDR1 GTSNPN and CDR2 SVGIG (reference sequence).

This clonotype was counted ten times or more. V is TRBV5-6 and J is TRBJ2-5, with a weak D call TRBD1 (5 bases). V lost 1 base and J lost 5, with 15 bases in between. CDR1 SGHDT and CDR2 YYEEEE come from the germline V gene. There are 15 residues in the CDR3. The CDR3 here is CASSLSGLAGETQYF. In DNA form, the CDR3 reads TGTGCCAGCAGCTTGTCAGGTCTGGCAGGGGAGACCCAGTACTTC.

By sample share, this clonotype is medium-sized. This chain uses TRBV12-3 or TRBV12-4 with TRBJ2-5; 8 bases map to TRBD2. The CDR3 is made up of 17 amino acids. With 1 base clipped from V and 3 bases from J, the junction kept 10 bases outside the gene matches. CDR3 sequence reads: CASSLVSTSEIKETQYF. The CDR3 bases are TGTGCCAGCAGTTTAGTTTCGACTAGCGAAATTAAAGAGACCCAGTACTTC.

By sample fraction, this clonotype is medium-sized. This chain uses TRBV10-3 with TRBJ1-2; tentatively, D is TRBD1 (6 bases). Trimming shortened V by 2 bases and J by 0 bases, and 10 bases separated the two germline ends. CDR3 length equals 15 residues. Germline V gives CDR1 ENHRY, CDR2 SYGVKD. CDR3: CAISEQTGANYGYTF. The CDR3 region has the DNA TGTGCCATCAGTGAGCAGACAGGCGCTAACTATGGCTACACCTTC.

By share, this clonotype ranks as medium-sized. One junction end disagrees with the germline gene, perhaps due to a read error. CDR3 sequence reads: CASSFSPTYEQYF. The CDR3 DNA follows: TGTGCTAGCAGCTTTTCCCCAACCTACGAGCAGTACTTC. This sequence joins TRBV7-7 and TRBJ2-7; no reliable D call. The germline CDR1 and CDR2 sequences are SSHAT and FNYEAQ (reference sequence). The CDR3 runs to 13 residues.

This clonotype qualifies as medium-sized. This chain uses TRBV15 with TRBJ1-5, with TRBD1 identical over 8 bases. The ends lost 1 base at V and 0 bases at J; junction bases unmatched: 8. Germline loops: CDR1 LNHNV, CDR2 YYDKDF (reference sequence). CDR3 length: 18 amino acids. CDR3 protein: CATSRGITGGDSNQPQHF. The CDR3 DNA sequence: TGTGCCACCAGCAGAGGGATTACAGGGGGGGATAGCAATCAGCCCCAGCATTTT.

With respect to this clonotype: This sequence may be a read error, since a much larger clone differs from it by one base. The chain links TRBV30 to TRBJ2-7; possibly TRBD2 for D (6 bases). CDR1 is GTSNPN and CDR2 is SVGIG in the germline V gene (reference sequence). The length of the CDR3 is 12 residues. Trimming left V 8 bases short and J 4 bases short, with 15 bases between. The CDR3 loop is CAGGQGKYEQYF. DNA for the CDR3: TGTGCCGGAGGGCAGGGCAAATACGAGCAGTACTTC.

By its share, this clonotype is medium-sized. This chain uses TRBV28 with TRBJ2-7; D is possibly TRBD1 (6 bases). The CDR3 covers 16 residues. V lost 4 bases and J lost 0, with 16 bases in between. The germline gives CDR1 MDHEN, CDR2 SYDVKM. CDR3 nucleotide sequence: TGTGCCAGCAGTTGGTCCTACAGGGCAAGCTCCTACGAGCAGTACTTC. Amino acid sequence: CASSWSYRASSYEQYF.

This clonotype was seen a few times. The rearrangement joins TRBV15 to TRBJ2-5; D gene uncertain. Germline V gene data show CDR1 as LNHNV and CDR2 as YYDKDF (reference sequence). This CDR3 has 12 residues. V was trimmed by 0 bases and J by 5 bases, leaving 4 bases between them. CDR3 loop: CATSRDHETQYF. The DNA of the CDR3 is TGTGCCACCAGCAGAGATCATGAGACCCAGTACTTC.

This clonotype has only a few counts. A much larger clone is a single base away; this may be a read error. The chain joins TRBV6-4 to TRBJ1-6; no clear D. Germline values: CDR1 MRHNA, CDR2 SNTAGT. The length of the CDR3 is 13 residues. The CDR3 nucleotides are TGTGCCAGCAGTGACACCCCAGAATCACCCCTCTACTTT. Residues: CASSDTPESPLYF.

In its sample, this clonotype ranks as medium-sized. The chain uses TRBV28 and TRBJ2-5; D remains ambiguous. Trimming removed 1 base at V and 5 bases at J, with 8 bases between. The CDR3 loop spans 13 amino acids. CDR1 MDHEN and CDR2 SYDVKM come from the germline V gene. CDR3 in amino acids: CASSLSSRETQYF. The CDR3 DNA follows: TGTGCCAGCAGTTTATCCAGTCGGGAGACCCAGTACTTC.

In this sample, this clonotype is medium-sized. J is TRBJ2-6 and V is TRBV30; 7 bases are a match to TRBD1. There are 16 residues in the CDR3. The trim removed 4 bases at V and 0 bases at J, leaving 6 bases unmatched. Germline lookup yields CDR1 GTSNPN and CDR2 SVGIG (reference sequence). This chain's CDR3 is CAWTGGFGSGANVLTF. DNA for the CDR3: TGTGCCTGGACAGGGGGATTCGGCTCTGGGGCCAACGTCCTGACTTTC.